Each of the 5 T cell receptor beta chains below was sequenced from the same sample in a study of cytomegalovirus exposure and HLA in healthy donors. The PCR ran on 60 Vbeta and 13 Jbeta primers. Using immunoSEQ multiplex PCR, the repertoire was profiled, and TCRdb retains in-frame clones only, with some absent. Of 230,000 or so clones in the sample, about nine tenths were seen once. The sample consisted of PBMCs. These receptors were obtained from a girl aged 2 to 10 in good health and CMV-seronegative.

The chain carries TRBV28 and TRBJ2-5, with a tentative D call TRBD2 (5 bases). The germline V gene encodes CDR1 MDHEN and CDR2 SYDVKM. V was cut by 7 bases and J by 2 bases, with 26 bases left in between. The CDR3 is 18 amino acids. In DNA, the CDR3 is TGTGCCAGCACTCGGAGGACCGAAACCGGAACAAATCAAGAGACCCAGTACTTC. Translation: CASTRRTETGTNQETQYF.

The genes are TRBV15 and TRBJ1-1; maybe TRBD1 (6 bases). V was cut by 0 bases and J by 3 bases, with 11 bases left in between. The CDR3 totals 15 residues. CDR1 and CDR2 (germline): LNHNV, YYDKDF (reference sequence). CDR3 bases: TGTGCCACCAGCAGAGATTTAGGACAGTACACTGAAGCTTTCTTT. Encoded protein: CATSRDLGQYTEAFF.

The chain couples TRBV5-6 to TRBJ1-4; the D is unclear. The CDR3 runs 14 residues. V lost 6 bases to trimming and J lost 7 bases, with 16 bases between them. CDR1 is SGHDT and CDR2 is YYEEEE in the germline V gene. For the CDR3, the DNA is TGTGCCAGCATCAACAGTCCTTCCGGTGAAAAACTGTTTTTT. It encodes CASINSPSGEKLFF.

This clone came up once. The chain couples TRBV5-6 to TRBJ1-1; 8 positions match TRBD1. V was pared by 5 bases and J by 3 bases, with 6 bases of the junction left unmatched. Germline loops: CDR1 SGHDT, CDR2 YYEEEE. The CDR3 is made up of 14 amino acids. CDR3 sequence reads: CASRSQGADTEAFF. CDR3 nucleotide sequence: TGTGCCAGCAGATCTCAGGGGGCTGACACTGAAGCTTTCTTT.

This chain joins TRBV11-2 and TRBJ2-5; D is possibly TRBD1 (6 bases). The CDR3 is 16 amino acids. CDR1 is SGHAT and CDR2 is FQNNGV in the germline V gene. The V end lost 0 bases, the J end lost 2 bases, and 13 bases lay between the germline ends. CDR3 sequence (DNA): TGTGCCAGCAGCTTAGATTGGACAGAGTCACAAGAGACCCAGTACTTC. This gives the protein CASSLDWTESQETQYF.